This T cell receptor (beta chain) was documented in a study of CD8 T cells in Susac syndrome. Study observations and caveats: The study admitted that it had a relatively small number of individuals in its TCR sequencing and HLA analysis.

With respect to this clonotype: Its target is not known.

The sequenced target, TCR beta, came from blood CD8+ and CD4+ T cells. The CD8+ and CD4+ T cells were negatively isolated, with the TEMRA cells enriched by FACS. Random hexamers were used to reverse transcribe the RNA input (about 0.5 to 1 ug). TCR beta CDR3 was amplified by immunoSEQ multiplex PCR. This amplification extended across 54 Vbeta and 13 Jbeta segments. One entry per CDR3 protein, called by TCRdb with MiXCR from the immunoSEQ multiplex PCR reads. The sample has 250,000 or so distinct CDR3 sequences; 80% to 95% are singletons. V was pared by 6 bases and J by 4 bases, with 7 bases of the junction left unmatched. The CDR3 loop spans 15 amino acids. Per the germline V gene, CDR1 is MDHEN and CDR2 is SYDVKM.

The sample consisted of CD4+ T cells from PBMCs. The chain couples TRBV28 to TRBJ1-5; 9 bases map to TRBD1. This sequence originates from a human donor with multiple sclerosis. The CDR3 sequence: CASRKTGGQNQPQHF. DNA for the CDR3: TGTGCCAGCAGGAAAACAGGGGGCCAAAATCAGCCCCAGCATTTT.